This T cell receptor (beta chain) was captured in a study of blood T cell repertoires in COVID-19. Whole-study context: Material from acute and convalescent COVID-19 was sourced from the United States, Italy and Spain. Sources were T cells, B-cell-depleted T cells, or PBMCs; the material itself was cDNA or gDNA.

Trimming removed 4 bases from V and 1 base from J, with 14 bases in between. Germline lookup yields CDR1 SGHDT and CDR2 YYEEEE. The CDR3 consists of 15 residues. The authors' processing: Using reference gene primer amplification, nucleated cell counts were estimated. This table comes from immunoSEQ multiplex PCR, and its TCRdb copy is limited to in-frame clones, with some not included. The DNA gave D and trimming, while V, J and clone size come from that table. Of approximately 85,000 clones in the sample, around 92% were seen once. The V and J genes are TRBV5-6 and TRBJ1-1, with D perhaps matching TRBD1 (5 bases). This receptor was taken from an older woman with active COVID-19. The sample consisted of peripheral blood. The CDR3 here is CASSRDARENTEAFF. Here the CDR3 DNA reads TGTGCCAGCAGCCGAGATGCCAGGGAGAACACTGAAGCTTTCTTT. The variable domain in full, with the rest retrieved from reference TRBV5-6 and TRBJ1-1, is DAGVTQSPTHLIKTRGQQVTLRCSPKSGHDTVSWYQQALGQGPQFIFQYYEEEERQRGNFPDRFSGHQFPNYSSELNVNALLLGDSALYLCASSRDARENTEAFFGQGTRLTVV.